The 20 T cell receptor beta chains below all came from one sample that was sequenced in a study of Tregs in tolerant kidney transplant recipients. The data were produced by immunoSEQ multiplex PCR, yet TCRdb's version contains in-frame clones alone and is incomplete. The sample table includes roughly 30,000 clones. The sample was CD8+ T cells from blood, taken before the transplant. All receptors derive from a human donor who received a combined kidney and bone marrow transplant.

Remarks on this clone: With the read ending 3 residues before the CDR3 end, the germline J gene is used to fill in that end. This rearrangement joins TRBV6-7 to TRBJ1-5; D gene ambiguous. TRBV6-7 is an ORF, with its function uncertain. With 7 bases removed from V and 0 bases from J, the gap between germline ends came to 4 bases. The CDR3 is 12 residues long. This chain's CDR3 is CASTFSNQPQHF. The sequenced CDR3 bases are TGTGCCAGCACCTTTAGCAATCAGCCC.

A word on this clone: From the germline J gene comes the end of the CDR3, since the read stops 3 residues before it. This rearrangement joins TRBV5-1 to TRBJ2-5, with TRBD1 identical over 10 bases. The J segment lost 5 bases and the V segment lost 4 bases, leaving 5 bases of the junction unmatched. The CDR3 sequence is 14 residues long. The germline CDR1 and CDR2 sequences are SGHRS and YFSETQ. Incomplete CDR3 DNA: TGCGCCAGCAGCCCGGGACAGGGGATCGAGACC. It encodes CASSPGQGIET. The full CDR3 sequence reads CASSPGQGIETQYF.

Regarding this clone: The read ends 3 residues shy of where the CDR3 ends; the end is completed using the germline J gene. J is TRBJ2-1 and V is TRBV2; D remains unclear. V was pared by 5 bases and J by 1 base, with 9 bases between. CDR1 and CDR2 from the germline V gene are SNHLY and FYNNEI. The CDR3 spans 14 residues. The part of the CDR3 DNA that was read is TGTGCCAGCAGTAAGAAGGGTTCCTACAATGAG. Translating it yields CASSKKGSYNE. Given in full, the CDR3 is CASSKKGSYNEQFF.

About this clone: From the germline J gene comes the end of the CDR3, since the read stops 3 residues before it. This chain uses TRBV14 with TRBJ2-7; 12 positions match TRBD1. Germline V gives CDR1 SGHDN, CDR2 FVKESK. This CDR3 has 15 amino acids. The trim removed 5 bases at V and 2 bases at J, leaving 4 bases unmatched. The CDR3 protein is CASSEGQGAPYEQYF. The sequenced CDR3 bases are TGTGCCAGCAGCGAGGGACAGGGGGCCCCCTACGAG.

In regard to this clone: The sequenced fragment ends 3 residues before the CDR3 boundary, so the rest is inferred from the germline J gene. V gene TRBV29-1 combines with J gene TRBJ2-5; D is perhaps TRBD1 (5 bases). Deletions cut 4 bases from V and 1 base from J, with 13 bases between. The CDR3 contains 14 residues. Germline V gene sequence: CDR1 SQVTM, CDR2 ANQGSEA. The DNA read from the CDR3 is TGCAGCGTTGCCAATTACAGGATCCAAGAGACC. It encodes CSVANYRIQET. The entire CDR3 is CSVANYRIQETQYF.

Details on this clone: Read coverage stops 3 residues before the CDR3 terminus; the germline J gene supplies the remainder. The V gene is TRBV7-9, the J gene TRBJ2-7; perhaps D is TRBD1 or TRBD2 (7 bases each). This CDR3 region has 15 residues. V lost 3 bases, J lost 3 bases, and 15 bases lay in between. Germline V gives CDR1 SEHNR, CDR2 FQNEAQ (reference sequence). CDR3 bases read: TGTGCCAGCAGCTTTCAGGGGGGAGGGCTCTACGAG. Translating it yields CASSFQGGGLYE. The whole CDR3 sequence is CASSFQGGGLYEQYF.

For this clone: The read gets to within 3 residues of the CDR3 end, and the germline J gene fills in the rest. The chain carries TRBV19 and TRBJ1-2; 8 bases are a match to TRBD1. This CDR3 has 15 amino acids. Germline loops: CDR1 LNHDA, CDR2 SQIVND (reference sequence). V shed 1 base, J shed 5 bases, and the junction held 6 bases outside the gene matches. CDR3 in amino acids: CASSIADRGGYGYTF. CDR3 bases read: TGTGCCAGTAGTATAGCTGACAGGGGTGGATATGGC.

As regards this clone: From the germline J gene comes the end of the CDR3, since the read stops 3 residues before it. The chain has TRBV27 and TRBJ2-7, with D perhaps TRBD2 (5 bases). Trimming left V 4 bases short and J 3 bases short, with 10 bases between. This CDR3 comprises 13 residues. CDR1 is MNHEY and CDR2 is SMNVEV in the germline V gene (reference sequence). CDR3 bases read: TGTGCCAGCAGTTATACTAGTGGCTACGAG. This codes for CASSYTSGYE. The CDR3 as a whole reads CASSYTSGYEQYF.

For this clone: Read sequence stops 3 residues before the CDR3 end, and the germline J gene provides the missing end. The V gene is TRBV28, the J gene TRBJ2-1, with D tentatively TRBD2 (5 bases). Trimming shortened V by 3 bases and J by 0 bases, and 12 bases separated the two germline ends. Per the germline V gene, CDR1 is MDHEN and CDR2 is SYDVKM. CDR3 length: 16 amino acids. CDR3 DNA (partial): TGTGCCAGCAGTTTTAACGCGGGCCTCTCCTACAATGAG. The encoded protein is CASSFNAGLSYNE. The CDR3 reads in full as CASSFNAGLSYNEQFF.

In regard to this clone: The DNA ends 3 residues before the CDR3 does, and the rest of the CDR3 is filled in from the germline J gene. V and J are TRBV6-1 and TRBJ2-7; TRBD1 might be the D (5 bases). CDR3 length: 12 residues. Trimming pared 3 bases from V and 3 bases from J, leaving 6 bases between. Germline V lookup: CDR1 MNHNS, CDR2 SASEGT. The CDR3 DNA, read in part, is TGTGCCAGCAGTGATACAGGCTACGAG. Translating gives CASSDTGYE. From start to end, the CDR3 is CASSDTGYEQYF.

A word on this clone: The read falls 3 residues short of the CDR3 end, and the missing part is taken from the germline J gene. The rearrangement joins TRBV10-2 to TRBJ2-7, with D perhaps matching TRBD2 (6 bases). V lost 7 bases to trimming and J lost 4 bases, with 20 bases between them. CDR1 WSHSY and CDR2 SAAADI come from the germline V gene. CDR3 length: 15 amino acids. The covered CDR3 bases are TGCGCCAGCACTTTAGCGGACCTCAATCCATACGAG. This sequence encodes CASTLADLNPYE. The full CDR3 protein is CASTLADLNPYEQYF.

Incomplete CDR3 DNA: TGTGCCACCGGGGACTGGGACTACGAG. It specifies CATGDWDYE. The full CDR3 protein is CATGDWDYEQYF. The V and J genes are TRBV2 and TRBJ2-7, with TRBD2 as a possible D gene (6 bases). The CDR3 end falls 3 residues outside the read, so it is completed with the germline J gene. In germline, CDR1 is SNHLY, CDR2 FYNNEI. V lost 10 bases and J 3 bases, leaving 13 bases between the germline ends. The CDR3 sequence is 12 residues long. Combining the CDR3 with reference TRBV2 and TRBJ2-7 gives the whole variable domain EPEVTQTPSHQVTQMGQEVILRCVPISNHLYFYWYRQILGQKVEFLVSFYNNEISEKSEIFDDQFSVERPDGSNFTLKIRSTKLEDSAMYFCATGDWDYEQYFGPGTRLTVT.

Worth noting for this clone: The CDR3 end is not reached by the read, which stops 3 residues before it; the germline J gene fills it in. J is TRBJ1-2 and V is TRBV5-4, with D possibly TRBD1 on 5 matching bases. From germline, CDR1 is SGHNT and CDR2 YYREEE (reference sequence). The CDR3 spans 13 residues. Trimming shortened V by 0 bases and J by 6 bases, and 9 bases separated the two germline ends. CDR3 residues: CASSLEGADGYTF. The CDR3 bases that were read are TGTGCCAGCAGCTTGGAAGGGGCGGATGGC.

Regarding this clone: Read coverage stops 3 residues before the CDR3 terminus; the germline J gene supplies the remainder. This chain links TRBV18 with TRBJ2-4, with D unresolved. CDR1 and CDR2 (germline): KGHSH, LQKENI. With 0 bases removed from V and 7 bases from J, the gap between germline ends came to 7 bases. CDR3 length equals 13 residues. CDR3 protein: CASSPPEGNIQYF. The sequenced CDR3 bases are TGTGCCAGCTCACCACCGGAAGGGAACATT.

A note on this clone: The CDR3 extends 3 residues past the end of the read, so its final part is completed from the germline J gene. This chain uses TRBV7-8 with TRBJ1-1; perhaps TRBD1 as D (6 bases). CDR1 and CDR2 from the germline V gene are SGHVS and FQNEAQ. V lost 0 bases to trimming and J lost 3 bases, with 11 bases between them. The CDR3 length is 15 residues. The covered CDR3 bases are TGTGCCAGCAGCTTAGCGGACAGAGGGTACACTGAA. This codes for CASSLADRGYTE. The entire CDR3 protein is CASSLADRGYTEAFF.

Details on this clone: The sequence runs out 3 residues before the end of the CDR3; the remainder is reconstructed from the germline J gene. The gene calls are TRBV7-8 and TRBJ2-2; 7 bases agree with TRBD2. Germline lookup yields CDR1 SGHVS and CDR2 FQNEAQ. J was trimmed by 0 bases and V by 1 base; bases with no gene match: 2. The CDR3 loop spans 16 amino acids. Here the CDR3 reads CASSLVAGSNTGELFF. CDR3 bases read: TGTGCCAGCAGCTTAGTAGCGGGTTCGAACACCGGGGAG. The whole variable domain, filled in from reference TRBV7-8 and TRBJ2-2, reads GAGVSQSPRYKVAKRGQDVALRCDPISGHVSLFWYQQALGQGPEFLTYFQNEAQLDKSGLPSDRFFAERPEGSVSTLKIQRTQQEDSAVYLCASSLVAGSNTGELFFGEGSRLTVL.

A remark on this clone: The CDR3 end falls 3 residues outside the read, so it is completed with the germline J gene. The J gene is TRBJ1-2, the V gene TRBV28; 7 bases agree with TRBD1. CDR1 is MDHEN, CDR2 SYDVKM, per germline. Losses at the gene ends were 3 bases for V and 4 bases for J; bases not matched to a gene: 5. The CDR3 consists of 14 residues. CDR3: CASSFRGPAYGYTF. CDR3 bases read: TGTGCCAGCAGTTTTAGGGGGCCAGCCTATGGC.

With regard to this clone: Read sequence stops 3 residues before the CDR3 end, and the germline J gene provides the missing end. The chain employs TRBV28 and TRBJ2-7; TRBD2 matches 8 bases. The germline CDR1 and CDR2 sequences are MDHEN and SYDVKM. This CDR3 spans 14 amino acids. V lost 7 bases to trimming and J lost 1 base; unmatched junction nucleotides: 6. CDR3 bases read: TGTGCCAGCATTCCGGGACTAGGATCCTACGAG. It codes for CASIPGLGSYE. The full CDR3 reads CASIPGLGSYEQYF.

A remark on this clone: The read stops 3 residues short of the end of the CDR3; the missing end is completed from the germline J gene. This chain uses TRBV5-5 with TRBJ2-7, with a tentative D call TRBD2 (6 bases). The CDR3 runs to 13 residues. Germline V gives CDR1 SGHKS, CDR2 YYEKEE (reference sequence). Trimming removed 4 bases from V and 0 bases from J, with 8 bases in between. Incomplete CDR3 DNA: TGTGCCAGCAGCGGAGGGGTCTCCTACGAG. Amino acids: CASSGGVSYE. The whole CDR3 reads CASSGGVSYEQYF.

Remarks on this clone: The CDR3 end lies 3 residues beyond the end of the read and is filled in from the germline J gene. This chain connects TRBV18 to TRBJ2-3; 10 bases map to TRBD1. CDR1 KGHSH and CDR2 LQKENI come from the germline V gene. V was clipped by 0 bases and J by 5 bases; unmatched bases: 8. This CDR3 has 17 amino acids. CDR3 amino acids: CASSPPALGQGIDTQYF. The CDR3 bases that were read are TGTGCCAGCTCACCACCGGCTTTGGGACAGGGGATAGATACG.